What follows are 27 T cell receptor beta chains derived from one specimen sequenced in a study of OX40 agonist ivuxolimab in advanced cancers. The repertoire was sequenced with immunoSEQ multiplex PCR; TCRdb's copy has only in-frame clones and lacks some. The table has around 80,000 clones, about 85% seen once. The sequenced sample was CD4+ or CD8+ T cells sorted from blood, obtained in a trial of the OX40 agonist ivuxolimab. All receptors come from an adult with an advanced solid tumor such as melanoma, head and neck, liver or kidney cancer.

CDR3 DNA sequence: TGTGCCAGCAGCTTGAGGACTAGCGGGAGGGTGAGTTACAATGAGCAGTTCTTC. The encoded protein is CASSLRTSGRVSYNEQFF. This chain connects TRBV13 to TRBJ2-1; 15 nucleotides line up with TRBD2. J lost 4 bases, V lost 3 bases, and 7 bases had no gene match. CDR1 is PRHDT, CDR2 FYEKMQ, per germline (reference sequence). This CDR3 is built from 18 residues.

Remarks on this clone: Other nucleotide sequences in the sample specify the same CDR3. The chain links TRBV7-8 to TRBJ1-5; D not certain. Germline V gene data show CDR1 as SGHVS and CDR2 as FQNEAQ. The CDR3 runs to 16 residues. Trimming pared 5 bases from V and 2 bases from J, leaving 16 bases between. The CDR3: CASSLRGWNGNQPQHF. The CDR3 coding sequence is TGTGCCAGCAGCCTACGAGGGTGGAATGGCAATCAGCCCCAGCATTTT.

The chain links TRBV13 to TRBJ2-1; 7 bases align to TRBD1. CDR3 length: 17 residues. The germline V gene has CDR1 PRHDT and CDR2 FYEKMQ (reference sequence). V shed 2 bases, J shed 3 bases, and the junction held 10 bases outside the gene matches. CDR3 sequence (DNA): TGTGCCAGCAGCTTACCCCCGACAGGGATACTCTACAATGAGCAGTTCTTC. Translation: CASSLPPTGILYNEQFF.

CDR3 bases: TGCGCCAGCAGCTGGACAGGAACTGGGGCCAACGTCCTGACTTTC. The encoded protein is CASSWTGTGANVLTF. The V gene is TRBV5-1, the J gene TRBJ2-6; the match to TRBD1 covers 7 bases. V trimming: 3 bases; J trimming: 2 bases; junction bases outside the gene matches: 2. This CDR3 comprises 15 residues. The V gene's germline CDR1 is SGHRS and CDR2 YFSETQ.

The V gene is TRBV11-2, the J gene TRBJ2-2, with TRBD2 matching over 11 bases. Germline CDR1 reads SGHAT; CDR2 reads FQNNGV. Trimming at V came to 7 bases and at J to 5 bases, leaving 18 bases not matched to a gene. The CDR3 runs to 19 residues. CDR3 protein: CASTSKGRKTSGKTGELFF. CDR3 in DNA: TGTGCCAGCACCTCAAAAGGCAGGAAGACTAGCGGGAAGACCGGGGAGCTGTTTTTT.

The chain recombines TRBV19 with TRBJ1-4; D unresolved. CDR1 is LNHDA and CDR2 is SQIVND in the germline V gene (reference sequence). This CDR3 spans 14 amino acids. V was shortened by 4 bases and J by 4 bases, with 10 bases between the two germline ends. The CDR3 sequence is CASSRAVSNEKLFF. Here the CDR3 DNA reads TGTGCCAGTAGTAGGGCAGTGAGTAATGAAAAACTGTTTTTT.

In this sample, this clone turned up once. J is TRBJ1-5 and V is TRBV7-2, with D possibly being TRBD1 (5 bases). CDR1 is SGHTA and CDR2 is FQGNSA in the germline V gene. The V end was cut by 5 bases, the J end by 0 bases, with 11 bases between. This CDR3 is built from 15 residues. DNA for the CDR3: TGTGCCAGCAGCACCGACAGTGCTAGCAATCAGCCCCAGCATTTT. Encoded protein: CASSTDSASNQPQHF.

This rearrangement joins TRBV7-9 to TRBJ1-5; possibly TRBD1 for D (6 bases). Looked up from germline, CDR1 is SEHNR and CDR2 is FQNEAQ (reference sequence). Trimming stripped 0 bases from V and 5 bases from J, with 14 bases between. The CDR3 runs 16 residues. As DNA, the CDR3 is TGTGCCAGCAGCTTAGCGGTCGGGGGCGTCCATCAGCCCCAGCATTTT. Its translation: CASSLAVGGVHQPQHF.

CDR3: CASSSDGYGYTF. The CDR3 coding sequence is TGTGCCAGCAGCTCGGACGGCTATGGCTACACCTTC. V gene TRBV6-1 combines with J gene TRBJ1-2; D is unresolved. CDR1 and CDR2 from the germline V gene are MNHNS and SASEGT. The CDR3 is made up of 12 amino acids. V was clipped by 6 bases and J by 4 bases, with 9 bases between them.

As DNA, the CDR3 is TGTGCCAGCAGCCCCAAAGGAGGGGTATACTACGAGCAGTACTTC. Protein product: CASSPKGGVYYEQYF. The rearrangement joins TRBV7-9 to TRBJ2-7, with a tentative D call TRBD2 (6 bases). The V end was cut by 5 bases, the J end by 3 bases, with 17 bases between. Germline V CDR1 and CDR2: SEHNR, FQNEAQ (reference sequence). The CDR3 is 15 amino acids.

The rearrangement joins TRBV14 to TRBJ2-7; D unclear. Germline lookup yields CDR1 SGHDN and CDR2 FVKESK. This CDR3 spans 13 amino acids. The V gene lost 0 bases and the J gene lost 3 bases, with 6 bases spanning the gap. The CDR3 region is CASSQDLFYEQYF. In nucleotides, the CDR3 is TGTGCCAGCAGCCAAGATCTATTCTACGAGCAGTACTTC.

The chain links TRBV7-3 to TRBJ2-2, with 7 bases identical to TRBD1. V dropped 4 bases and J dropped 3; count of bases not matched to a gene: 11. CDR3 length: 17 amino acids. CDR1 and CDR2 from the germline V gene are SGHTA and FQGTGA. The CDR3 loop reads CASSSLEGTVDTGELFF. The CDR3 nucleotides are TGTGCCAGCAGCTCTCTCGAGGGGACAGTAGACACCGGGGAGCTGTTTTTT.

The V and J genes are TRBV18 and TRBJ1-6; no clear D. V was shortened by 3 bases and J by 3 bases, with 12 bases between the two germline ends. The CDR3 spans 16 residues. CDR1 and CDR2 from the germline V gene are KGHSH and LQKENI. The CDR3 loop is CASSPNRRGYNSPLHF. As DNA, the CDR3 is TGTGCCAGCTCACCGAATCGGCGGGGCTATAATTCACCCCTCCACTTT.

The chain employs TRBV28 and TRBJ1-2; D gene unclear. Germline CDR1 reads MDHEN; CDR2 reads SYDVKM. V lost 10 bases and J 7 bases, leaving 19 bases between the germline ends. The CDR3 has 13 amino acids. CDR3 amino acids: CANPGRVSSGYTF. The CDR3 coding sequence is TGTGCCAACCCGGGCCGGGTATCCTCTGGCTACACCTTC.

V gene TRBV7-2 combines with J gene TRBJ1-2; the D gene is possibly TRBD1 (5 bases). This CDR3 has 13 residues. Trimming left V 0 bases short and J 5 bases short, with 7 bases between. Germline V gives CDR1 SGHTA, CDR2 FQGNSA. The CDR3 coding sequence is TGTGCCAGCAGCTTAGCCGGGGGATATGGCTACACCTTC. It specifies CASSLAGGYGYTF.

The chain recombines TRBV6-6 with TRBJ1-3, with 9 bases that match TRBD1. Per germline, CDR1 MNHNY and CDR2 SVGAGI (reference sequence). The CDR3 extends over 16 amino acids. V gave up 0 bases and J gave up 2 bases; unmatched junction bases: 2. The CDR3 loop is CASSYSRTGAGNTIYF. DNA of the CDR3: TGTGCCAGCAGTTACTCTAGGACAGGGGCTGGAAACACCATATATTTT.

The chain is built from TRBV27 and TRBJ2-2, with 10 positions matching TRBD2. The germline gives CDR1 MNHEY, CDR2 SMNVEV (reference sequence). The CDR3 runs 18 residues. With V trimmed by 3 bases and J by 5 bases, 12 bases remained unmatched. CDR3 DNA: TGTGCCAGCAGTTTGGCGCTAGCGGGAGTGAGGGTGACCGGGGAGCTGTTTTTT. Encoded protein: CASSLALAGVRVTGELFF.

This chain uses TRBV30 with TRBJ2-1; TRBD2 might be the D (5 bases). CDR1 is GTSNPN, CDR2 SVGIG, per germline (reference sequence). V lost 5 bases and J 0 bases, leaving 14 bases between the germline ends. The CDR3 spans 15 residues. In DNA, the CDR3 is TGTGCCTGGTCTGCGGGTTTAAGCTCCTACAATGAGCAGTTCTTC. This translates into CAWSAGLSSYNEQFF.

The genes are TRBV7-6 and TRBJ1-1; D is unresolved. The germline gives CDR1 SGHVS, CDR2 FNYEAQ. The CDR3 consists of 17 residues. Trimming removed 5 bases at V and 2 bases at J, with 21 bases between. Here the CDR3 DNA reads TGTGCCAGCAGCCGCAGTTTCGGTATGAGAGGAAACACTGAAGCTTTCTTT. Protein product: CASSRSFGMRGNTEAFF. Drawing the rest from reference TRBV7-6 and TRBJ1-1, the complete variable domain is GAGVSQSPRYKVTKRGQDVALRCDPISGHVSLYWYRQALGQGPEFLTYFNYEAQQDKSGLPNDRFSAERPEGSISTLTIQRTEQRDSAMYRCASSRSFGMRGNTEAFFGQGTRLTVV.

The V call is TRBV30, the J call TRBJ1-5; D is undetermined. This CDR3 spans 13 amino acids. Germline CDR1 reads GTSNPN; CDR2 reads SVGIG (reference sequence). V was clipped by 2 bases and J by 1 base, with 6 bases between them. The CDR3 protein is CAWSRGSNQPQHF. CDR3 sequence (DNA): TGTGCCTGGAGTCGAGGGAGCAATCAGCCCCAGCATTTT.

This chain connects TRBV19 to TRBJ2-7; TRBD1 might be the D (5 bases). Trimming took off 3 bases at V and 0 bases at J, with 12 bases between the two ends. Germline V gene sequence: CDR1 LNHDA, CDR2 SQIVND (reference sequence). This CDR3 region has 15 residues. The CDR3 DNA is TGTGCCAGTAGTATGGGGCGGCTAAGCTCCTACGAGCAGTACTTC. Protein product: CASSMGRLSSYEQYF.

The count of this clone is one. The DNA is left out, because the CDR3 cannot be placed on it with certainty; the CDR3 is given as TCRdb lists it. The chain couples TRBV9 to TRBJ2-7; TRBD1, the D gene given by the table, was not confirmed from the DNA. The CDR3 comprises 13 residues, both ends counted. Per germline, CDR1 SGDLS and CDR2 YYNGEE. CDR3 sequence reads: CASSVGQGSLVYF.

The V and J genes are TRBV18 and TRBJ1-1; a weak D match, TRBD1 (5 bases). The CDR3 extends over 14 amino acids. Looked up from germline, CDR1 is KGHSH and CDR2 is LQKENI. V lost 0 bases, J lost 6 bases, and 11 bases lay in between. CDR3 in amino acids: CASSPPGGGPEAFF. For the CDR3, the DNA is TGTGCCAGCTCACCACCGGGGGGGGGTCCTGAAGCTTTCTTT.

This clone was recorded once. The chain recombines TRBV7-3 with TRBJ1-6; 7 bases are a match to TRBD1. The CDR3 extends over 14 amino acids. CDR1 is SGHTA and CDR2 is FQGTGA in the germline V gene. Unmatched junction bases numbered 3, after V lost 6 bases and J lost 4 bases. CDR3 in amino acids: CASREQGYNSPLHF. The CDR3 nucleotides read TGTGCCAGCAGGGAACAGGGGTATAATTCACCCCTCCACTTT. The variable domain in full, completed from reference TRBV7-3 and TRBJ1-6, reads GAGVSQTPSNKVTEKGKYVELRCDPISGHTALYWYRQSLGQGPEFLIYFQGTGAADDSGLPNDRFFAVRPEGSVSTLKIQRTERGDSAVYLCASREQGYNSPLHFGNGTRLTVT.

V usage is TRBV11-2 and J usage is TRBJ2-3; 8 bases align to TRBD2. The CDR3 is 19 residues long. J lost 4 bases, V lost 0 bases, and 15 bases had no gene match. CDR1 is SGHAT and CDR2 is FQNNGV in the germline V gene. CDR3 in amino acids: CASSLDYWAAGGVADTQYF. CDR3 nucleotides: TGTGCCAGCAGCTTAGATTATTGGGCGGCGGGGGGTGTGGCAGATACGCAGTATTTT.

This clone has only a few counts. The V and J genes are TRBV6-5 and TRBJ2-2, with TRBD1 matching over 8 bases. In germline, CDR1 is MNHEY, CDR2 SVGAGI. The CDR3 has 15 amino acids. V trimming: 2 bases; J trimming: 5 bases; junction bases outside the gene matches: 4. As DNA, the CDR3 is TGTGCCAGCAGTTACAGAGACAGGGGAACCGGGGAGCTGTTTTTT. It specifies CASSYRDRGTGELFF.

The chain links TRBV30 to TRBJ1-1; 7 bases are a match to TRBD1. V lost 4 bases to trimming and J lost 11 bases; unmatched junction nucleotides: 7. Per germline, CDR1 GTSNPN and CDR2 SVGIG (reference sequence). The CDR3 is 11 amino acids. The CDR3 DNA follows: TGTGCCTGGAATGATGAGGACAGGGCTTTCTTT. Protein: CAWNDEDRAFF. Looking up the rest from reference TRBV30 and TRBJ1-1 gives the full variable domain: SQTIHQWPATLVQPVGSPLSLECTVEGTSNPNLYWYRQAAGRGLQLLFYSVGIGQISSEVPQNLSASRPQDRQFILSSKKLLLSDSGFYLCAWNDEDRAFFGQGTRLTVV.